The rows below give T cell receptor beta chains drawn from one sample of a study of tumor-infiltrating lymphocytes in localized non-small cell lung cancer. Produced via immunoSEQ multiplex PCR; TCRdb's table is partial and in-frame only. The sample shows more than 9,500 clones, about four fifths of them seen only once. Sequenced sample: lung tumor tissue. These TCRs come from a human donor with non-small cell lung cancer. CDR3s include the opening cysteine and the closing phenylalanine or tryptophan. Each record gives: V gene, clone size, D gene, J gene, CDR3 protein, CDR3 DNA. D genes are given only for firm matches. The listing skips clone size in some rows; elsewhere it reads once, few, many or a size class.

v_gene: TRBV28
abundance: .
d_gene: .
j_gene: TRBJ2-3
CDR3aa: CASSLYSDTQYF
CDR3nt: TGTGCCAGCAGTCTTTACTCAGATACGCAGTATTTT

v_gene: TRBV30
abundance: .
d_gene: .
j_gene: TRBJ1-3
CDR3aa: CAWSAYLVLSGNTIYF
CDR3nt: TGTGCCTGGAGTGCCTACTTGGTCCTCTCTGGAAACACCATATATTTT

v_gene: TRBV6-1
abundance: few
d_gene: .
j_gene: TRBJ2-3
CDR3aa: CASSPRMTSTDTQYF
CDR3nt: TGTGCCAGCAGTCCTAGGATGACTAGCACAGATACGCAGTATTTT

v_gene: TRBV14
abundance: .
d_gene: .
j_gene: TRBJ1-1
CDR3aa: CASSQAGALNTEAFF
CDR3nt: TGTGCCAGCAGCCAAGCAGGGGCCTTGAACACTGAAGCTTTCTTT

v_gene: TRBV7-2
abundance: .
d_gene: .
j_gene: TRBJ2-7
CDR3aa: CASSEDLNEQYF
CDR3nt: TGTGCCAGCAGCGAGGACCTCAACGAGCAGTACTTC

v_gene: TRBV7-2
abundance: .
d_gene: .
j_gene: TRBJ1-2
CDR3aa: CASSLFEDGNYGYTF
CDR3nt: TGTGCCAGCAGCTTATTTGAGGACGGCAACTATGGCTACACCTTC

v_gene: TRBV28
abundance: .
d_gene: .
j_gene: TRBJ1-1
CDR3aa: CASKTGGGRGAFF
CDR3nt: TGTGCCAGCAAAACTGGGGGAGGGCGCGGGGCTTTCTTT

v_gene: TRBV5-4
abundance: few
d_gene: TRBD1
j_gene: TRBJ1-2
CDR3aa: CASSPGQGIYGYTF
CDR3nt: TGTGCCAGCAGCCCCGGACAGGGGATCTATGGCTACACCTTC

v_gene: TRBV7-2
abundance: once
d_gene: .
j_gene: TRBJ1-2
CDR3aa: CASSLLAYGYTF
CDR3nt: TGTGCCAGCAGCTTATTGGCCTATGGCTACACCTTC

v_gene: TRBV7-3
abundance: .
d_gene: .
j_gene: TRBJ2-6
CDR3aa: CASSIQGAGANVLTF
CDR3nt: TGTGCCAGCAGTATCCAAGGGGCTGGGGCCAACGTCCTGACTTTC

v_gene: TRBV28
abundance: .
d_gene: TRBD1
j_gene: TRBJ2-7
CDR3aa: CASSLSDRVTEQYF
CDR3nt: TGTGCCAGCAGTTTAAGCGACAGGGTCACCGAGCAGTACTTC

v_gene: TRBV2
abundance: .
d_gene: TRBD2
j_gene: TRBJ2-3
CDR3aa: CASQGTLGGYGTDTQYF
CDR3nt: TGTGCCAGCCAAGGCACTTTGGGGGGGTATGGCACAGATACGCAGTATTTT

v_gene: TRBV7-2
abundance: once
d_gene: .
j_gene: TRBJ1-4
CDR3aa: CASSPRQTSEKLFF
CDR3nt: TGTGCCAGCAGCCCCCGACAGACGAGCGAAAAACTGTTTTTT

v_gene: TRBV23-1
abundance: .
d_gene: TRBD1
j_gene: TRBJ1-2
CDR3aa: CARLRHLQGNYNYGYTF
CDR3nt: TGCGCCAGGCTACGTCACCTACAGGGGAATTATAACTATGGCTACACCTTC

v_gene: TRBV30
abundance: .
d_gene: .
j_gene: TRBJ1-2
CDR3aa: CAWSSGGTDYGYTF
CDR3nt: TGTGCCTGGAGTTCGGGGGGCACAGACTATGGCTACACCTTC

v_gene: TRBV4-1
abundance: .
d_gene: TRBD2
j_gene: TRBJ2-2
CDR3aa: CASSHLTSGVYTGELFF
CDR3nt: TGCGCCAGCAGCCACTTGACTAGCGGGGTGTACACCGGGGAGCTGTTTTTT

v_gene: TRBV6-4
abundance: .
d_gene: .
j_gene: TRBJ1-2
CDR3aa: CASSRGYSYGYTF
CDR3nt: TGTGCCAGCAGTCGGGGTTATTCCTATGGCTACACCTTC

v_gene: TRBV6-1
abundance: few
d_gene: .
j_gene: TRBJ1-4
CDR3aa: CASRNTRAESWIFF
CDR3nt: TGTGCCAGCAGGAACACCCGAGCGGAATCCTGGATTTTCTTT

v_gene: TRBV7-9
abundance: .
d_gene: .
j_gene: TRBJ1-2
CDR3aa: CASSFTGAGGYTF
CDR3nt: TGTGCCAGCAGCTTCACTGGGGCGGGTGGCTACACCTTC

v_gene: TRBV9
abundance: .
d_gene: TRBD2
j_gene: TRBJ2-2
CDR3aa: CASSVEGAGATNTGELFF
CDR3nt: TGTGCCAGCAGCGTAGAGGGAGCGGGGGCCACGAACACCGGGGAGCTGTTTTTT

v_gene: TRBV7-2
abundance: .
d_gene: TRBD2
j_gene: TRBJ2-1
CDR3aa: CASSAHEAGAYNEQFF
CDR3nt: TGTGCCAGCAGCGCCCACGAAGCGGGAGCTTACAATGAGCAGTTCTTC

v_gene: TRBV27
abundance: .
d_gene: TRBD2
j_gene: TRBJ2-3
CDR3aa: CASSEQGRAPQYF
CDR3nt: TGTGCCAGCAGTGAGCAAGGGAGGGCCCCGCAGTATTTT

v_gene: TRBV19
abundance: .
d_gene: TRBD1
j_gene: TRBJ1-1
CDR3aa: CASRPGGRTEAFF
CDR3nt: TGTGCCAGTAGGCCAGGGGGTCGGACTGAAGCTTTCTTT

v_gene: TRBV2
abundance: .
d_gene: .
j_gene: TRBJ2-5
CDR3aa: CASSLGSFGETQYF
CDR3nt: TGTGCCAGCAGTCTGGGATCGTTTGGAGAGACCCAGTACTTC

v_gene: TRBV7-9
abundance: .
d_gene: .
j_gene: TRBJ2-7
CDR3aa: CASSLELGFGRGAYEQYF
CDR3nt: TGTGCCAGCAGCTTAGAATTGGGCTTTGGCAGGGGAGCCTACGAGCAGTACTTC

v_gene: TRBV4-2
abundance: .
d_gene: TRBD2
j_gene: TRBJ2-7
CDR3aa: CASSSGLAGEQYF
CDR3nt: TGTGCCAGCAGCTCGGGACTAGCGGGCGAGCAGTACTTC

v_gene: TRBV4-3
abundance: .
d_gene: .
j_gene: TRBJ2-7
CDR3aa: CASSQVGGGGDEQYF
CDR3nt: TGCGCCAGCAGCCAAGTTGGAGGGGGCGGCGACGAGCAGTACTTC

v_gene: TRBV18
abundance: .
d_gene: .
j_gene: TRBJ1-3
CDR3aa: CASSFETTLSSGNTIYF
CDR3nt: TGTGCCAGCTCATTCGAGACGACATTAAGCTCTGGAAACACCATATATTTT